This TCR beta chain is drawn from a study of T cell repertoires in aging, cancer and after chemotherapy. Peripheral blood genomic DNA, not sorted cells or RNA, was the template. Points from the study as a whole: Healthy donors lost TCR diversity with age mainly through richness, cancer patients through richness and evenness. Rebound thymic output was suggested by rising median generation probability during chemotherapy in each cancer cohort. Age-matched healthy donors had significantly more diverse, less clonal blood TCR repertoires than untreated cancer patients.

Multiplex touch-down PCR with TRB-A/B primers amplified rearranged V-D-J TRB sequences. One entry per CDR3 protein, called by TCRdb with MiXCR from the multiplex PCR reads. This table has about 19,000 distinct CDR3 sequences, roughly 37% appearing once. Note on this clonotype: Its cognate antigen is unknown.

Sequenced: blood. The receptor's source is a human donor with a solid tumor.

CDR3 amino acids: CSVRVSSYNSPLHF. The CDR3 nucleotides are TGCAGCGTCCGAGTGAGCTCCTATAATTCACCCCTCCACTTT. V and J are TRBV29-1 and TRBJ1-6; D remains unclear. The V end was cut by 6 bases, the J end by 0 bases, with 9 bases between. CDR3 length equals 14 residues. The germline CDR1 and CDR2 sequences are SQVTM and ANQGSEA.